The 10 T cell receptor beta chains presented below share a single source sample, sequenced in a study of regulatory T cells in long-lasting Graves disease. With iRepertoire HTBI primers and Arm-PCR of CDR3 regions, TCR beta libraries were built. TCRdb analysed the multiplex PCR reads with MiXCR anew, one entry per CDR3 protein. There are 410,000 or so distinct CDR3 sequences in the sample; 15% occur only once, and over 15% lies in the top ten. Specified time point: newly diagnosed GD, antithyroid drugs for less than 3 months. The authors made the TCR library using RNA they extracted from PBMCs. These data were likewise used in another study, on T cells in Graves' hyperthyroidism and ophthalmopathy.

The sample in question was peripheral blood mononuclear cells (PBMCs), obtained at new diagnosis, from a patient treated with antithyroid drugs. All receptors come from a woman aged 25 to 39 with Graves disease.

The chain links TRBV20-1 to TRBJ1-1, with a weak D call TRBD1 (5 bases). Trimming shortened V by 6 bases and J by 2 bases, and 10 bases separated the two germline ends. Germline CDR1 is DFQATT and CDR2 is SNEGSKA (reference sequence). This CDR3 has 12 residues. For the CDR3, the DNA is TGCAGTGCCGGGACGCCAAACACTGAAGCTTTCTTT. Translation gives CSAGTPNTEAFF.

This clonotype showed up many times. The V call is TRBV20-1, the J call TRBJ2-7; no definite D call. The CDR3 length is 13 residues. Germline CDR1 reads DFQATT; CDR2 reads SNEGSKA (reference sequence). The V end was cut by 8 bases, the J end by 3 bases, with 17 bases between. As DNA, the CDR3 is TGCAGTCCCTTAGCCCCCGGCGACTACGAGCAGTACTTC. Its translation: CSPLAPGDYEQYF.

This clonotype has a count of ten or more. The chain recombines TRBV12-3 or TRBV12-4 with TRBJ1-2; maybe TRBD1 (6 bases). V lost 4 bases, J lost 7 bases, and 13 bases lay in between. This CDR3 region has 13 residues. CDR3 nucleotides: TGTGCCAGCAGTTCAACAGGGTTAAGTGGCTACACCTTC. It yields the protein CASSSTGLSGYTF.

The chain couples TRBV12-3 or TRBV12-4 to TRBJ2-1; the match to TRBD2 covers 14 bases. CDR3 length equals 16 residues. Trimming at V came to 3 bases and at J to 9 bases, leaving 7 bases not matched to a gene. The CDR3 nucleotides read TGTGCCAGCAGTTTTTGGACTAGCGGGAGGAAAGGTGAGCAGTTCTTC. Its translation is CASSFWTSGRKGEQFF.

This clonotype was detected ten times or more. The rearrangement joins TRBV7-2 to TRBJ1-2; weak D call: TRBD1 (5 bases). The CDR3 length is 13 residues. The V end was cut by 3 bases, the J end by 5 bases, with 10 bases between. From germline, CDR1 is SGHTA and CDR2 FQGNSA. Here the CDR3 DNA reads TGTGCCAGCAGCTTCCCCGGGACTTATGGCTACACCTTC. It specifies CASSFPGTYGYTF.

The CDR3 loop is CASSFQGLSTNEKLFF. The CDR3 bases are TGTGCCAGCAGTTTCCAGGGCCTCTCAACTAATGAAAAACTGTTTTTT. The chain is built from TRBV28 and TRBJ1-4; weak D call: TRBD1 (5 bases). Looked up from germline, CDR1 is MDHEN and CDR2 is SYDVKM. This CDR3 comprises 16 residues. Trimming removed 3 bases at V and 0 bases at J, with 11 bases between.

The rearrangement uses TRBV11-2 and TRBJ2-1, with no clear D. Trimming cost V 0 bases and J 4 bases, with 7 bases left between them. Germline V gives CDR1 SGHAT, CDR2 FQNNGV. The CDR3 totals 14 residues. The CDR3 is CASSLEPGYNEQFF. CDR3 DNA: TGTGCCAGCAGCTTAGAGCCCGGTTACAATGAGCAGTTCTTC.

The sample holds a few counts of this clonotype. This chain links TRBV29-1 with TRBJ2-3; no firm D call. Germline V gene sequence: CDR1 SQVTM, CDR2 ANQGSEA. The CDR3 is 14 amino acids. Trimming shortened V by 2 bases and J by 4 bases, and 13 bases separated the two germline ends. CDR3 bases: TGCAGCGTTGAAAGGGTCGGCCCAGCAGATACGCAGTATTTT. This translates into CSVERVGPADTQYF.

This clonotype was detected ten times or more. V and J are TRBV5-6 and TRBJ2-5, with D maybe TRBD2 (6 bases). Germline V lookup: CDR1 SGHDT, CDR2 YYEEEE. The CDR3 has 15 amino acids. The V end lost 4 bases, the J end lost 4 bases, and 17 bases lay between the germline ends. CDR3: CASSPTARGIETQYF. DNA for the CDR3: TGTGCCAGCAGCCCAACCGCTCGGGGGATAGAGACCCAGTACTTC.

V usage is TRBV4-1 and J usage is TRBJ1-2; D unresolved. CDR1 is MGHRA, CDR2 YSYEKL, per germline. The CDR3 covers 17 residues. The V and J ends lost 6 bases and 4 bases respectively, with 24 bases between them. CDR3 sequence (DNA): TGCGCCAGCAGTCAGAGCATCGCGCTCTATTGGGGCTATGGCTACACCTTC. This translates into CASSQSIALYWGYGYTF.